Each of the 21 T cell receptor beta chains below was sequenced from the same sample in a study of T cells in Graves' hyperthyroidism and ophthalmopathy. The CDR3 regions of TCR beta were amplified from RNA transcripts. First-round RT-PCR of the TCR CDR3 relied on the HTBI primer set. TCRdb re-analysed the multiplex PCR reads in MiXCR, keeping a single row per CDR3 protein. The table records around 340,000 distinct CDR3 sequences, roughly 15% of them present only once. Sequenced sample: blood. These receptors were obtained from a woman aged 30 to 39 with Graves' hyperthyroidism that later progressed to Graves' ophthalmopathy.

Ten or more counts support this clonotype. This chain joins TRBV20-1 and TRBJ2-1; 14 bases match TRBD2. The germline V gene has CDR1 DFQATT and CDR2 SNEGSKA (reference sequence). There are 17 residues in the CDR3. V lost 6 bases and J lost 1; bases outside the gene matches: 8. CDR3 protein: CSATGTSGSGSYNEQFF. In DNA form, the CDR3 reads TGCAGTGCAACCGGGACTAGCGGGAGTGGGTCCTACAATGAGCAGTTCTTC.

This chain links TRBV5-8 with TRBJ1-4; D possibly corresponds to TRBD1 (5 bases). Germline loops: CDR1 SGHTS, CDR2 YDEGEE. The CDR3 covers 15 residues. Trimming removed 0 bases at V and 3 bases at J, with 9 bases between. CDR3 residues: CASSLAGGSNEKLFF. In DNA, the CDR3 is TGTGCCAGCAGCTTGGCCGGGGGGTCTAATGAAAAACTGTTTTTT.

V gene TRBV4-1 combines with J gene TRBJ2-2; TRBD2 agrees at 11 bases. In germline, CDR1 is MGHRA, CDR2 YSYEKL. Trimming cost V 0 bases and J 0 bases; bases outside gene matches: 0. This CDR3 comprises 17 residues. The CDR3 region has the DNA TGCGCCAGCAGCCAAGATAGCGGGGGGGCGAACACCGGGGAGCTGTTTTTT. Translated, it gives CASSQDSGGANTGELFF.

This clonotype turned up a few times. The CDR3 sequence is CASSEARTGDWNEQFF. The CDR3 DNA reads TGTGCCAGCAGTGAAGCTAGGACAGGGGATTGGAATGAGCAGTTCTTC. V and J are TRBV6-1 and TRBJ2-1, with 9 nucleotides matching TRBD1. The CDR3 length is 16 residues. The V and J ends lost 0 bases and 7 bases, in that order; junction bases with no gene match: 7. From germline, CDR1 is MNHNS and CDR2 SASEGT.

The rearrangement joins TRBV20-1 to TRBJ2-7, with 13 nucleotides matching TRBD2. Per germline, CDR1 DFQATT and CDR2 SNEGSKA (reference sequence). Trimming removed 6 bases from V and 0 bases from J; junction bases left unmatched: 5. CDR3 length: 15 residues. The CDR3 coding sequence is TGCAGTGCCTCCGGGACTAGCGGGAACTCCTACGAGCAGTACTTC. Protein: CSASGTSGNSYEQYF.

This clonotype was counted only a few times. The V gene is TRBV7-9, the J gene TRBJ2-7, with D uncertain. The CDR3 is made up of 15 amino acids. Trimming took 1 base from V and 3 from J, leaving 13 bases between them. Germline V gene data show CDR1 as SEHNR and CDR2 as FQNEAQ (reference sequence). This CDR3 is CASSLGSDGVYEQYF. The CDR3 DNA reads TGTGCCAGCAGCTTAGGTTCGGACGGAGTCTACGAGCAGTACTTC.

This chain links TRBV6-5 with TRBJ2-2, with D tentatively TRBD2 (5 bases). V was pared by 0 bases and J by 6 bases, with 17 bases between. Germline V gives CDR1 MNHEY, CDR2 SVGAGI. The CDR3 sequence is 17 residues long. DNA of the CDR3: TGTGCCAGCAGTTACTCGAACTACCCGTACGGGGCCGGGGAGCTGTTTTTT. This gives the protein CASSYSNYPYGAGELFF.

The rearrangement links TRBV29-1 to TRBJ2-7; D possibly matches TRBD1 or TRBD2 (5 bases each). Trimming stripped 1 base from V and 0 bases from J, with 13 bases between. The CDR3 totals 15 residues. Germline V gene lookup returns CDR1 SQVTM and CDR2 ANQGSEA. In DNA form, the CDR3 reads TGCAGCGTTGAAGGGGACCGCTCAAGCTCCTACGAGCAGTACTTC. Encoded protein: CSVEGDRSSSYEQYF.

The chain couples TRBV20-1 to TRBJ2-6, with D hard to call. With 2 bases removed from V and 1 base from J, the gap between germline ends came to 12 bases. Germline CDR1 is DFQATT and CDR2 is SNEGSKA (reference sequence). This CDR3 is 16 amino acids long. CDR3 coding DNA: TGCAGTGCTAGATATTCCTCTCTGTCTGGGGCCAACGTCCTGACTTTC. Residues: CSARYSSLSGANVLTF.

This clonotype has only one observation. The CDR3 spells CSAFMWDLYNSPLHF. The DNA for the CDR3 is TGCAGTGCTTTCATGTGGGACCTATATAATTCACCCCTCCACTTT. J is TRBJ1-6 and V is TRBV20-1; a possible D gene is TRBD1 (5 bases). Germline V gene lookup returns CDR1 DFQATT and CDR2 SNEGSKA (reference sequence). This CDR3 comprises 15 residues. With 5 bases removed from V and 4 bases from J, the gap between germline ends came to 15 bases.

This clonotype came up once. The CDR3 region has the DNA TGTGCCAGCAGTTTATTAGGGGGCACCAACACTGAAGCTTTCTTT. Its protein is CASSLLGGTNTEAFF. The gene calls are TRBV12-3 or TRBV12-4 and TRBJ1-1, with 7 nucleotides matching TRBD1. J gave up 2 bases and V 2 bases, and 5 bases lay outside the gene matches. This CDR3 spans 15 amino acids.

This clonotype was picked up many times. The chain is built from TRBV30 and TRBJ2-5; maybe TRBD2 (6 bases). The CDR3 is 13 residues long. Germline loops: CDR1 GTSNPN, CDR2 SVGIG (reference sequence). The V and J ends lost 0 bases and 5 bases respectively, with 10 bases between them. The CDR3 here is CAWSVRLDETQYF. CDR3 bases: TGTGCCTGGAGTGTACGACTAGATGAGACCCAGTACTTC.

The sample holds a few counts of this clonotype. The chain uses TRBV19 and TRBJ1-1; D gene ambiguous. The germline V gene encodes CDR1 LNHDA and CDR2 SQIVND (reference sequence). V shed 3 bases and J shed 3 bases, with 14 bases lying between them. The CDR3 has 15 amino acids. CDR3 sequence (DNA): TGTGCCAGTAGTATTCTTGAGGGCGCGTACACTGAAGCTTTCTTT. Protein sequence: CASSILEGAYTEAFF. Based on the CDR3 plus reference TRBV19 and TRBJ1-1, the full variable domain is DGGITQSPKYLFRKEGQNVTLSCEQNLNHDAMYWYRQDPGQGLRLIYYSQIVNDFQKGDIAEGYSVSREKKESFPLTVTSAQKNPTAFYLCASSILEGAYTEAFFGQGTRLTVV.

A word on this clonotype: A much larger clone sits a single nucleotide away, making a read error possible. The chain has TRBV5-6 and TRBJ2-6, with D perhaps TRBD1 (5 bases). Germline CDR1 SGHDT, CDR2 YYEEEE. This CDR3 comprises 17 residues. CDR3 loop: CASSFVGRRSGADVLTF. The DNA of the CDR3 is TGTGCCAGCAGCTTTGTCGGACGTCGCTCTGGGGCCGACGTCCTGACTTTC.

This sequence joins TRBV6-1 and TRBJ1-5; TRBD1 matches 9 bases. J lost 5 bases, V lost 5 bases, and 13 bases had no gene match. The CDR3 runs to 17 residues. Germline CDR1 and CDR2: MNHNS and SASEGT. CDR3 in amino acids: CASSSMSRTGDDQPQHF. The CDR3 DNA sequence: TGTGCCAGCAGTTCCATGAGCCGGACAGGGGATGATCAGCCCCAGCATTTT.

This clonotype occurred many times. The V and J genes are TRBV28 and TRBJ1-2; D may be TRBD1 (5 bases). Trimming left V 5 bases short and J 8 bases short, with 18 bases between. The CDR3 runs to 14 residues. The germline V gene encodes CDR1 MDHEN and CDR2 SYDVKM. The CDR3 is CASSILGVPEGYTF. The CDR3 DNA is TGTGCCAGCAGTATTTTAGGGGTTCCAGAAGGCTACACCTTC.

This clonotype was recorded many times. The V call is TRBV11-2, the J call TRBJ2-1; 9 nucleotides line up with TRBD2. This CDR3 has 17 amino acids. V dropped 2 bases and J dropped 14; count of bases not matched to a gene: 19. CDR1 SGHAT and CDR2 FQNNGV come from the germline V gene. The CDR3 DNA reads as TGTGCCAGCAGCTTAACCGTGGGGCGGGGGGGCCATAGCTCGGAGTTCTTC. It codes for CASSLTVGRGGHSSEFF.

At least ten counts were recorded for this clonotype. CDR3 region: CASSPHTFYNEQFF. The CDR3 DNA reads TGTGCCAGCAGTCCCCACACATTCTACAATGAGCAGTTCTTC. This chain links TRBV28 with TRBJ2-1; D unresolved. V gave up 5 bases and J gave up 3 bases, with 11 bases separating them. The CDR3 runs 14 residues. CDR1 and CDR2 (germline): MDHEN, SYDVKM. Complete variable domain (other parts from reference TRBV28 and TRBJ2-1): DVKVTQSSRYLVKRTGEKVFLECVQDMDHENMFWYRQDPGLGLRLIYFSYDVKMKEKGDIPEGYSVSREKKERFSLILESASTNQTSMYLCASSPHTFYNEQFFGPGTRLTVL.

This clonotype showed up many times. The chain is built from TRBV30 and TRBJ2-2; D remains ambiguous. Trimming shortened V by 2 bases and J by 0 bases, and 10 bases separated the two germline ends. The germline gives CDR1 GTSNPN, CDR2 SVGIG (reference sequence). CDR3 length equals 15 residues. The CDR3 loop is CAWSNWLANTGELFF. The CDR3 coding sequence is TGTGCCTGGAGTAATTGGCTTGCGAACACCGGGGAGCTGTTTTTT. The entire variable domain, with the rest obtained from reference TRBV30 and TRBJ2-2, is as follows: SQTIHQWPATLVQPVGSPLSLECTVEGTSNPNLYWYRQAAGRGLQLLFYSVGIGQISSEVPQNLSASRPQDRQFILSSKKLLLSDSGFYLCAWSNWLANTGELFFGEGSRLTVL.

This clonotype occurred many times. The chain combines TRBV2 with TRBJ1-1; perhaps TRBD1 as D (5 bases). Germline CDR1 and CDR2: SNHLY and FYNNEI. This CDR3 comprises 15 residues. Trimming took off 3 bases at V and 0 bases at J, with 11 bases between the two ends. Here the CDR3 DNA reads TGTGCCAGCAGTGAGCAGGGAGCCTTGAACACTGAAGCTTTCTTT. Translation gives CASSEQGALNTEAFF. Together with reference TRBV2 and TRBJ1-1, the CDR3 gives the full variable domain: EPEVTQTPSHQVTQMGQEVILRCVPISNHLYFYWYRQILGQKVEFLVSFYNNEISEKSEIFDDQFSVERPDGSNFTLKIRSTKLEDSAMYFCASSEQGALNTEAFFGQGTRLTVV.

This clonotype was detected many times. DNA of the CDR3: TGCAGTGCTATGGACACTCCCTCGGGAAAACTGTTTTTT. Amino acid sequence: CSAMDTPSGKLFF. The chain carries TRBV20-1 and TRBJ1-4; perhaps TRBD1 as D (5 bases). In germline, CDR1 is DFQATT, CDR2 SNEGSKA (reference sequence). V dropped 4 bases and J dropped 10 bases, with 16 bases sitting between them. CDR3 length equals 13 residues.